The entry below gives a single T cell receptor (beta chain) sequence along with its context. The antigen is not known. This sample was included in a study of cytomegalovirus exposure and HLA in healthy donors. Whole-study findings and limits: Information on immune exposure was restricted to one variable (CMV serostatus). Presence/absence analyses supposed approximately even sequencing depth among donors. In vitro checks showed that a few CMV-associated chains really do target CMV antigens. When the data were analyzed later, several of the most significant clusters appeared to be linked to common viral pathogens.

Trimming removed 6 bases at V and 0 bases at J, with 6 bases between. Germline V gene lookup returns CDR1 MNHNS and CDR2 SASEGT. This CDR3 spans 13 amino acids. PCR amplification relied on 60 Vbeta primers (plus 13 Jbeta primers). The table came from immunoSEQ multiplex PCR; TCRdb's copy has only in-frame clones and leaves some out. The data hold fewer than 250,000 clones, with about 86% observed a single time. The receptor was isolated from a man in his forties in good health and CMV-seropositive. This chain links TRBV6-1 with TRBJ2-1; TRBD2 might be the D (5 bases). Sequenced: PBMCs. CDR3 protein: CASRRDSYNEQFF. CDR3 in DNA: TGTGCCAGCAGGAGGGACTCCTACAATGAGCAGTTCTTC.